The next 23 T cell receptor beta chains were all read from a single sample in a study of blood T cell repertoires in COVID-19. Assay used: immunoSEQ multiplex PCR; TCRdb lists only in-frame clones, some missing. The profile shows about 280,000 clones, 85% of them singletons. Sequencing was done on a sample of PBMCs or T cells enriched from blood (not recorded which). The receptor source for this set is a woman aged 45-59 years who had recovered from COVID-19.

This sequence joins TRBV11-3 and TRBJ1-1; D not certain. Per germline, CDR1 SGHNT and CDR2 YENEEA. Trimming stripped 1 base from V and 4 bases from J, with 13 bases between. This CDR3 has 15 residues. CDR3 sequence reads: CASSLGAGAGTEAFF. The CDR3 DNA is TGTGCCAGCAGCTTAGGGGCGGGCGCGGGCACTGAAGCTTTCTTT. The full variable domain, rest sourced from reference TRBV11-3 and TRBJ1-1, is EAGVVQSPRYKIIEKKQPVAFWCNPISGHNTLYWYLQNLGQGPELLIRYENEEAVDDSQLPKDRFSAERLKGVDSTLKIQPAELGDSAVYLCASSLGAGAGTEAFFGQGTRLTVV.

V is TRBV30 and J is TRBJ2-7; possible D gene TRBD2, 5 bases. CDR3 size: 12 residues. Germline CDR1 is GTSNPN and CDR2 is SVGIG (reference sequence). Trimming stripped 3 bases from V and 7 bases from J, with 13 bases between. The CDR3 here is CAWRPGFGEQYF. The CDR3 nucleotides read TGTGCCTGGAGGCCGGGGTTCGGGGAGCAGTACTTC.

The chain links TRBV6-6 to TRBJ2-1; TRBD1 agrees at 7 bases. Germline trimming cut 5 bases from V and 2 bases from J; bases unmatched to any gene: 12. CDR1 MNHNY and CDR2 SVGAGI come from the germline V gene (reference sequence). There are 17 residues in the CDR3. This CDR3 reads CASSPPARGIAYNEQFF. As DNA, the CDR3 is TGTGCCAGCAGTCCTCCCGCCAGGGGGATAGCCTACAATGAGCAGTTCTTC.

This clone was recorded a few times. CDR3 residues: CARGGARNTEAFF. CDR3 nucleotides: TGTGCCAGAGGAGGGGCCAGGAACACTGAAGCTTTCTTT. V usage is TRBV30 and J usage is TRBJ1-1, with D possibly matching TRBD1 (5 bases). V was clipped by 8 bases and J by 1 base, with 14 bases between them. The CDR3 covers 13 residues. In germline, CDR1 is GTSNPN, CDR2 SVGIG (reference sequence). The full variable domain, rest sourced from reference TRBV30 and TRBJ1-1, is SQTIHQWPATLVQPVGSPLSLECTVEGTSNPNLYWYRQAAGRGLQLLFYSVGIGQISSEVPQNLSASRPQDRQFILSSKKLLLSDSGFYLCARGGARNTEAFFGQGTRLTVV.

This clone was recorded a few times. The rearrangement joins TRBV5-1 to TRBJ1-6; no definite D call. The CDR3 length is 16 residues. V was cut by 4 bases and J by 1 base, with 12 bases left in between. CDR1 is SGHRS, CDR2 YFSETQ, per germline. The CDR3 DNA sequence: TGCGCCAGCAGCCTGGGCGGTGGGTCCTATAATTCACCCCTCCACTTT. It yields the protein CASSLGGGSYNSPLHF.

CDR3 coding DNA: TGCGCCAGCAGACCTGGTTCGGTAAATTACAATGAGCAGTTCTTC. Protein: CASRPGSVNYNEQFF. The rearrangement uses TRBV5-1 and TRBJ2-1; D remains ambiguous. The CDR3 loop spans 15 amino acids. CDR1 SGHRS and CDR2 YFSETQ come from the germline V gene. Trimming stripped 5 bases from V and 4 bases from J, with 16 bases between. Filled out from reference TRBV5-1 and TRBJ2-1, the complete variable domain reads KAGVTQTPRYLIKTRGQQVTLSCSPISGHRSVSWYQQTPGQGLQFLFEYFSETQRNKGNFPGRFSGRQFSNSRSEMNVSTLELGDSALYLCASRPGSVNYNEQFFGPGTRLTVL.

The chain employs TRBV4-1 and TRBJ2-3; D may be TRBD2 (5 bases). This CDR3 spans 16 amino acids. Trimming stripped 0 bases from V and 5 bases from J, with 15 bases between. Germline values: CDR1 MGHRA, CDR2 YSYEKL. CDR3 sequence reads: CASSQDYGLARDTQYF. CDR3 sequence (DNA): TGCGCCAGCAGCCAAGATTATGGCCTAGCCCGAGATACGCAGTATTTT.

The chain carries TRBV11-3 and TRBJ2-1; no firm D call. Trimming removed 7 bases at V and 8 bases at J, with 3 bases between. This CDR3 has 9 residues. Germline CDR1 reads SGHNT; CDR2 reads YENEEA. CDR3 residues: CASTYEQFF. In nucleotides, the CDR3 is TGTGCCAGCACTTATGAGCAGTTCTTC.

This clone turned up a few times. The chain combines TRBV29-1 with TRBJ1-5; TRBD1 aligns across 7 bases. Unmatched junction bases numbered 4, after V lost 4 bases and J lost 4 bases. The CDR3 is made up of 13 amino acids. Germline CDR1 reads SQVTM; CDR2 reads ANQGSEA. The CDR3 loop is CSVGDSLNQPQHF. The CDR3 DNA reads TGCAGCGTTGGGGACAGTCTTAATCAGCCCCAGCATTTT.

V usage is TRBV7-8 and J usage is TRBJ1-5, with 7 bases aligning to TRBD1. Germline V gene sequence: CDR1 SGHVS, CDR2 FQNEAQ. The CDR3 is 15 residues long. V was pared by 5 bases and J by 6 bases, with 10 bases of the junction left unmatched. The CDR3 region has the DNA TGTGCCAGCAGCCCCCGGACAGGCGGCGGTCAGCCCCAGCATTTT. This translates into CASSPRTGGGQPQHF.

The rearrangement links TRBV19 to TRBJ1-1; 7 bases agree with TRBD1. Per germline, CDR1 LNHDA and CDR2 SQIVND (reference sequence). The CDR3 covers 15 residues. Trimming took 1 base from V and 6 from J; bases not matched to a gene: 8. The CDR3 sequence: CASSIVETGLAEAFF. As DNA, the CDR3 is TGTGCCAGTAGTATAGTCGAGACAGGGCTCGCTGAAGCTTTCTTT.

The chain's CDR3 is CALSSGGAREDTQYF. CDR3 in DNA: TGTGCCCTCTCTAGCGGGGGGGCCCGTGAAGATACGCAGTATTTT. The chain uses TRBV28 and TRBJ2-3, with 12 positions matching TRBD2. The CDR3 totals 15 residues. With 11 bases clipped from V and 5 bases from J, the junction kept 11 bases outside the gene matches. Germline V gene lookup returns CDR1 MDHEN and CDR2 SYDVKM.

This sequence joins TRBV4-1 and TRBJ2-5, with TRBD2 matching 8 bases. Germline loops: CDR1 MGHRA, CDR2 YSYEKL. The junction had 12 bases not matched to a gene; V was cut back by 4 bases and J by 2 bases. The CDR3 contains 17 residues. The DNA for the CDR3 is TGCGCCAGCAGCCCCCGGACACTAGCGGCATTACAAGAGACCCAGTACTTC. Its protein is CASSPRTLAALQETQYF.

The CDR3 spells CASSWQGHTDTQYF. In DNA, the CDR3 is TGTGCCAGCAGTTGGCAGGGACACACAGATACGCAGTATTTT. The rearrangement links TRBV28 to TRBJ2-3, with D perhaps TRBD1 (6 bases). The CDR3 loop spans 14 amino acids. From germline, CDR1 is MDHEN and CDR2 SYDVKM. Trimming removed 4 bases from V and 2 bases from J, with 10 bases in between. The entire variable domain, with the rest obtained from reference TRBV28 and TRBJ2-3, is as follows: DVKVTQSSRYLVKRTGEKVFLECVQDMDHENMFWYRQDPGLGLRLIYFSYDVKMKEKGDIPEGYSVSREKKERFSLILESASTNQTSMYLCASSWQGHTDTQYFGPGTRLTVL.

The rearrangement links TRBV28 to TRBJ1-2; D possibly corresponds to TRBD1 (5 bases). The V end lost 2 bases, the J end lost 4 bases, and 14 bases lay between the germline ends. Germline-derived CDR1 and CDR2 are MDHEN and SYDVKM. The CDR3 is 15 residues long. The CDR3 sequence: CASSLGGENVYGYTF. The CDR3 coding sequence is TGTGCCAGCAGTTTAGGGGGGGAAAATGTCTATGGCTACACCTTC.

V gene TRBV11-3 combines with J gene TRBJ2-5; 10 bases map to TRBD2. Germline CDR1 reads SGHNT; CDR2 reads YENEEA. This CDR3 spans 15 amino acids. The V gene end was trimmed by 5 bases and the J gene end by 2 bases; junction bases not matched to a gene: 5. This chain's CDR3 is CASSPGTSVQETQYF. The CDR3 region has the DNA TGTGCCAGCAGCCCGGGGACTAGCGTACAAGAGACCCAGTACTTC.

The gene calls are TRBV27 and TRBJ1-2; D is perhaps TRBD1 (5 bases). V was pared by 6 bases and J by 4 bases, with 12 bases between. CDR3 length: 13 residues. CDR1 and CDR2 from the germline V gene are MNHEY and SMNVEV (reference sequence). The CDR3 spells CASRTAGGYGYTF. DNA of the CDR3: TGTGCCAGCAGGACAGCCGGGGGCTATGGCTACACCTTC.

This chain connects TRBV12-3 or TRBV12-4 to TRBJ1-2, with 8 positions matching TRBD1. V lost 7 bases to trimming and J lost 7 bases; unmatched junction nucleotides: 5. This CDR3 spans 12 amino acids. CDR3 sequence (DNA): TGTGCCAGCACCGCGGACAGGGTTGGCTACACCTTC. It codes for CASTADRVGYTF.

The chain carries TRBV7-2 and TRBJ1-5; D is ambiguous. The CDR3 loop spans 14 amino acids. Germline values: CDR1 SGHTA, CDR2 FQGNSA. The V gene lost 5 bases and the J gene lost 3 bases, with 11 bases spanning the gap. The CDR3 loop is CASSPRVSNQPQHF. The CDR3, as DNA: TGTGCCAGCAGCCCGAGGGTCTCCAATCAGCCCCAGCATTTT.

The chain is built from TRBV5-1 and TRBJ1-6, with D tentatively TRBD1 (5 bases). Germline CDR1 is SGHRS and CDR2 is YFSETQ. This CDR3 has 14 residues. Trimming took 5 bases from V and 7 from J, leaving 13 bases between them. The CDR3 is CASRVTAGNSPLHF. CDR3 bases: TGCGCCAGCAGAGTAACAGCAGGGAATTCACCCCTCCACTTT.

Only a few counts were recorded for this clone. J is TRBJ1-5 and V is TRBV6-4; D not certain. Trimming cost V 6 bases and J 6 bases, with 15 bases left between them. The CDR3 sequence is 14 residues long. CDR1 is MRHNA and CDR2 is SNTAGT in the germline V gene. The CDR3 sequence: CASSPQFRGQPQHF. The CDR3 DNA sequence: TGTGCCAGCAGCCCACAATTTCGCGGTCAGCCCCAGCATTTT.

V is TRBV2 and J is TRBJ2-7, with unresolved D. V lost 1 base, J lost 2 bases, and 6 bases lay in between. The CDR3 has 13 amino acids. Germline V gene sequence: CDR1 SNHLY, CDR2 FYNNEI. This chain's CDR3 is CASSEDSPYEQYF. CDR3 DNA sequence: TGTGCCAGCAGTGAAGACAGCCCCTACGAGCAGTACTTC.

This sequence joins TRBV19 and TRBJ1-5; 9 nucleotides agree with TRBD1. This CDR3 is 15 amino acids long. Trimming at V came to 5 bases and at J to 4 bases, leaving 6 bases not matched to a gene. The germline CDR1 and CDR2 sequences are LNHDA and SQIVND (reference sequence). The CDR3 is CASSFSGTGNQPQHF. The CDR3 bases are TGTGCCAGTAGTTTTTCCGGGACAGGGAATCAGCCCCAGCATTTT.